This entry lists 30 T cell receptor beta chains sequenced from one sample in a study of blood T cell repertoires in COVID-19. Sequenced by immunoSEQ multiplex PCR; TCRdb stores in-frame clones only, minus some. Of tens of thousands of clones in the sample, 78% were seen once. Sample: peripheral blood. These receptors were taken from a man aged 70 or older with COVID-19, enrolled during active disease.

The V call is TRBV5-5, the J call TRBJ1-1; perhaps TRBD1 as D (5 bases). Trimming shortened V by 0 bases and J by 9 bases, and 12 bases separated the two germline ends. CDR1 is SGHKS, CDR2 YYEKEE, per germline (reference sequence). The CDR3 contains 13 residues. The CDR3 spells CASSLEQANKAFF. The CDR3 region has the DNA TGTGCCAGCAGCTTGGAACAGGCAAACAAAGCTTTCTTT.

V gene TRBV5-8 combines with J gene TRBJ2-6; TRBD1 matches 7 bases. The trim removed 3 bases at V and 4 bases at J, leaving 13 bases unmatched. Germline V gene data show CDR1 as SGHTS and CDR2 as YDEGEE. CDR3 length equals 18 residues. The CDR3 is CASSWGQFSLSGANVLTF. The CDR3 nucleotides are TGTGCCAGCAGCTGGGGACAGTTTTCTCTCTCCGGGGCCAACGTCCTGACTTTC.

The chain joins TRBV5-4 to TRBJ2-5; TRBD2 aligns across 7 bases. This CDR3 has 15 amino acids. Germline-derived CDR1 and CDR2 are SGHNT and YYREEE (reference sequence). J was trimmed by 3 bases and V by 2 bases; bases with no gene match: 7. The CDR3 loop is CASSLKGLAEETQYF. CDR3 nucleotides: TGTGCCAGCAGCTTAAAGGGGCTAGCGGAAGAGACCCAGTACTTC.

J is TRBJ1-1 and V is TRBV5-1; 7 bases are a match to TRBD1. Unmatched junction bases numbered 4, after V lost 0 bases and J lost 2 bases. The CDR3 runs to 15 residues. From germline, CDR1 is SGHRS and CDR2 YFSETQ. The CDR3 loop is CASSLGAGGNTEAFF. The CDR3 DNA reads TGCGCCAGCAGCTTGGGGGCAGGGGGTAACACTGAAGCTTTCTTT. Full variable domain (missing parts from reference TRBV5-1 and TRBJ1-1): KAGVTQTPRYLIKTRGQQVTLSCSPISGHRSVSWYQQTPGQGLQFLFEYFSETQRNKGNFPGRFSGRQFSNSRSEMNVSTLELGDSALYLCASSLGAGGNTEAFFGQGTRLTVV.

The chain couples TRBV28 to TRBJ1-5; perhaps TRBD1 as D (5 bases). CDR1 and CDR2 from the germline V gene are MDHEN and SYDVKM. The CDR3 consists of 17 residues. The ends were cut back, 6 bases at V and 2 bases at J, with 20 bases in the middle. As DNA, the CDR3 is TGTGCCAGCAGAGTGGGGTCCCAGGGTGGCGGCAATCAGCCCCAGCATTTT. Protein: CASRVGSQGGGNQPQHF.

The CDR3 sequence: CASSSSGGFSGELFF. The CDR3 DNA reads TGTGCCAGCAGCTCTAGCGGGGGGTTCTCCGGGGAGCTGTTTTTT. The chain uses TRBV11-2 and TRBJ2-2; 11 positions match TRBD2. CDR1 is SGHAT, CDR2 FQNNGV, per germline. Trimming at V came to 4 bases and at J to 6 bases, leaving 4 bases not matched to a gene. CDR3 length equals 15 residues.

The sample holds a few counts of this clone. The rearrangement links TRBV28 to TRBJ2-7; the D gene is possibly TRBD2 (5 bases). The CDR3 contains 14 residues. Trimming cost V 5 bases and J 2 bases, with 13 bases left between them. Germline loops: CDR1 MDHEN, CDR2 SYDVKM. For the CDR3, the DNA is TGTGCCAGCAGTAGGCCCCGGGGAACCTACGAGCAGTACTTC. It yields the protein CASSRPRGTYEQYF.

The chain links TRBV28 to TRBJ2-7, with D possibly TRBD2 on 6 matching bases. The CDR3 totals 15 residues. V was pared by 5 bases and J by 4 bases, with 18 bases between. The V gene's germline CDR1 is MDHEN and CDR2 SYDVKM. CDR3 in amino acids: CASSTTGNGGYEQYF. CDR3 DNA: TGTGCCAGCAGTACTACAGGAAACGGGGGATACGAGCAGTACTTC.

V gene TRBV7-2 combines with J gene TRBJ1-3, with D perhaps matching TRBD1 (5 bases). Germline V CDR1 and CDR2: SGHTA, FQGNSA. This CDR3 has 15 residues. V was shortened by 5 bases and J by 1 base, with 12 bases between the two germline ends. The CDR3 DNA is TGTGCCAGCAGCCTAACTCAGGGTTCTGGAAACACCATATATTTT. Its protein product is CASSLTQGSGNTIYF.

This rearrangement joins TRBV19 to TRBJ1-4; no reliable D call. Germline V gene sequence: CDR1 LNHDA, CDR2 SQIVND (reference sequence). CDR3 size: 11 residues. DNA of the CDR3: TGTGCTACAAGAACTAATGAAAAACTGTTTTTT. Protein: CATRTNEKLFF. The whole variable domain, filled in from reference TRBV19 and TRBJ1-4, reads DGGITQSPKYLFRKEGQNVTLSCEQNLNHDAMYWYRQDPGQGLRLIYYSQIVNDFQKGDIAEGYSVSREKKESFPLTVTSAQKNPTAFYLCATRTNEKLFFGSGTQLSVL.

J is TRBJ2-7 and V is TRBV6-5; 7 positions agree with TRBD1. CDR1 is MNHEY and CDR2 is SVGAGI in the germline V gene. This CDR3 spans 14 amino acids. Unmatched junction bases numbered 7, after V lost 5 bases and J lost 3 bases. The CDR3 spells CASSQFQGDYEQYF. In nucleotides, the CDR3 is TGTGCCAGCAGTCAGTTTCAGGGGGACTACGAGCAGTACTTC.

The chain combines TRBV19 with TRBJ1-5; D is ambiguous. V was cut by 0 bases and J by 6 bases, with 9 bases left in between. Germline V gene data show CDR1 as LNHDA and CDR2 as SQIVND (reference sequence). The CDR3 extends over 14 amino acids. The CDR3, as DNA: TGTGCCAGTAGTATAGATCTACCGGGTCAGCCCCAGCATTTT. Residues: CASSIDLPGQPQHF.

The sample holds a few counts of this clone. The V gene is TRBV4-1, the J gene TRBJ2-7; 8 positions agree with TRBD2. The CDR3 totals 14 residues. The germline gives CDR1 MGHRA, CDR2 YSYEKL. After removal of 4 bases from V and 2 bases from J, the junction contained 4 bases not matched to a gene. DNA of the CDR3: TGCGCCAGCAGCCCGTTGGGACTAGCCTACGAGCAGTACTTC. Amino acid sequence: CASSPLGLAYEQYF.

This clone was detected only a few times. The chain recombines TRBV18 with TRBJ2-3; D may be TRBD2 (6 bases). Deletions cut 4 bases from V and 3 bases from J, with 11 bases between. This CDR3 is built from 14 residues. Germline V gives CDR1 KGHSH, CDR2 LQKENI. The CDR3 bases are TGTGCCAGCTCACTTGGGGGAGGAACAGATACGCAGTATTTT. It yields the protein CASSLGGGTDTQYF.

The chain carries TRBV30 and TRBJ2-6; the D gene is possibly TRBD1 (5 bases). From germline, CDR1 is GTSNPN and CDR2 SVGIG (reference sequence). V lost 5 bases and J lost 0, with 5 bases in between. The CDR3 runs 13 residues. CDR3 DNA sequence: TGTGCCTGGGACAGCTCTGGGGCCAACGTCCTGACTTTC. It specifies CAWDSSGANVLTF.

CDR3 sequence (DNA): TGTGCCAGCAGCCCGGGAGAGTATGGCTACACCTTC. As protein: CASSPGEYGYTF. The rearrangement joins TRBV3-1 (or the pseudogene TRBV3-2) to TRBJ1-2; D uncertain. Trimming stripped 4 bases from V and 5 bases from J, with 8 bases between. Germline CDR1 reads LGHDT; CDR2 reads YNNKEL (reference sequence). This CDR3 spans 12 amino acids.

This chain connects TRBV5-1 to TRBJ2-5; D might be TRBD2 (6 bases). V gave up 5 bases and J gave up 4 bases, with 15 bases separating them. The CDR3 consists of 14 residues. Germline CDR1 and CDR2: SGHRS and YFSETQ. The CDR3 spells CASSVELGGETQYF. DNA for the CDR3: TGCGCCAGCAGTGTTGAGTTGGGAGGAGAGACCCAGTACTTC.

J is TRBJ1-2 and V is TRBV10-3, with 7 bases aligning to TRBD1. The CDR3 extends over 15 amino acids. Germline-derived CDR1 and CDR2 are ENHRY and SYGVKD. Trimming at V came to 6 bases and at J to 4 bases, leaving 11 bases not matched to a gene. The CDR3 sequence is CAIRPTGDVGYGYTF. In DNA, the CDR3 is TGTGCCATCAGACCCACAGGGGACGTGGGCTATGGCTACACCTTC.

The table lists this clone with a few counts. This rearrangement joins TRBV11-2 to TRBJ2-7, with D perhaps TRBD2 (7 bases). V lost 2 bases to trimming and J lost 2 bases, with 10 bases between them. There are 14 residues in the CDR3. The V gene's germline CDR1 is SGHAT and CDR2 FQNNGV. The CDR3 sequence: CASSLRGATYEQYF. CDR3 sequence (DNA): TGTGCCAGCAGCTTACGGGGGGCTACCTACGAGCAGTACTTC.

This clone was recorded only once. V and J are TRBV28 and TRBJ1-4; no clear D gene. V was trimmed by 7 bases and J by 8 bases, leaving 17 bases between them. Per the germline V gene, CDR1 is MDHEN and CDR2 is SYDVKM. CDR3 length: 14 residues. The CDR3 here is CASMLFDGKEKLFF. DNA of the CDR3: TGTGCCAGCATGCTTTTTGACGGGAAAGAAAAACTGTTTTTT.

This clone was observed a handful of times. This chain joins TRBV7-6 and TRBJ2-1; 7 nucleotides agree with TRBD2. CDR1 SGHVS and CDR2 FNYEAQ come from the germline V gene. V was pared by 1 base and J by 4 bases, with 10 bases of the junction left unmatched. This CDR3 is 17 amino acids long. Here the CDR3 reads CASSLGANSGRYNEQFF. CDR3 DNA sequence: TGTGCCAGCAGCTTAGGGGCGAATAGCGGGCGGTACAATGAGCAGTTCTTC.

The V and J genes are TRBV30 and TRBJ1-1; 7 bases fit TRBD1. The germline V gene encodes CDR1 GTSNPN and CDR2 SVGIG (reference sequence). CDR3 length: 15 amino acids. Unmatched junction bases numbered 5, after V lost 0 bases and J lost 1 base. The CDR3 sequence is CAWSVLGQKNTEAFF. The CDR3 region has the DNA TGTGCCTGGAGTGTACTGGGACAGAAGAACACTGAAGCTTTCTTT.

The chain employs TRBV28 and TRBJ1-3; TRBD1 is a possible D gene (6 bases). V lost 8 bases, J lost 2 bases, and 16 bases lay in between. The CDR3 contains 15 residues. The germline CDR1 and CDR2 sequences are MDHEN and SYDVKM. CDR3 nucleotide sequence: TGTGCCAGCGGAAAACAGGGTAGCACTGGAAACACCATATATTTT. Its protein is CASGKQGSTGNTIYF.

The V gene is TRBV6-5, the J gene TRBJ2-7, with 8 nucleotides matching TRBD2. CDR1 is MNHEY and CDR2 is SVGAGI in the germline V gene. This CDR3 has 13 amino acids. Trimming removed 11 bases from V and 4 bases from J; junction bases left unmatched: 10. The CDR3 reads CAAAPGLGYEQYF. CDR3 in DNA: TGTGCCGCCGCGCCGGGACTAGGGTACGAGCAGTACTTC.

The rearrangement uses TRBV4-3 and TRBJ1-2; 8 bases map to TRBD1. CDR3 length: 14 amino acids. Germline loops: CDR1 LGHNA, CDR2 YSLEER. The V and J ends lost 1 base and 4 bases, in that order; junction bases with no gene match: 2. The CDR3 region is CASSQGTGIYGYTF. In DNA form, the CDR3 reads TGCGCCAGCAGCCAAGGGACAGGGATCTATGGCTACACCTTC.

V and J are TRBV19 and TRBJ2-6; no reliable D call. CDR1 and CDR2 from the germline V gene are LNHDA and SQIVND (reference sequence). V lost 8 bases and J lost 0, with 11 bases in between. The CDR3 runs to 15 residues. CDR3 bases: TGTGCCAGTCGCGAACAGTCCTCTGGGGCCAACGTCCTGACTTTC. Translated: CASREQSSGANVLTF.

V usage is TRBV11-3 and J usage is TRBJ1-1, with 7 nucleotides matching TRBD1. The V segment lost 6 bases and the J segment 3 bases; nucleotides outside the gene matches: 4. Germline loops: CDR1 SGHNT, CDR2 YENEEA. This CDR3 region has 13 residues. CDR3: CASRQQGHTEAFF. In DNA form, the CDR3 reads TGTGCCAGCAGACAACAGGGGCACACTGAAGCTTTCTTT.

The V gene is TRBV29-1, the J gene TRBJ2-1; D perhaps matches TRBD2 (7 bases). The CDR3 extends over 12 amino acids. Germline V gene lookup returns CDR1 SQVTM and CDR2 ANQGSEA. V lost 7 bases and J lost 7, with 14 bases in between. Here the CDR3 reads CSGRGGPNEQFF. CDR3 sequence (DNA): TGCAGCGGGAGGGGGGGACCAAATGAGCAGTTCTTC.

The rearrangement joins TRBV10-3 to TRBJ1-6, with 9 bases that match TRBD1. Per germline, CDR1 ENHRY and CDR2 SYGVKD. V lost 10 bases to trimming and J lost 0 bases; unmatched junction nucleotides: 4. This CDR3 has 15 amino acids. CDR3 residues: CATGTGSSYNSPLHF. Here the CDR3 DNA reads TGTGCCACCGGGACAGGGAGCTCCTATAATTCACCCCTCCACTTT.

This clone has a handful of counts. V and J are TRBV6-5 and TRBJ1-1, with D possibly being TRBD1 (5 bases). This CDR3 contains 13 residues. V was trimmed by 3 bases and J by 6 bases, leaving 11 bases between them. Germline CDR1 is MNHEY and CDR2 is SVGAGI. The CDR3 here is CASSYNRQSEAFF. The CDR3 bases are TGTGCCAGCAGTTATAATAGACAGTCTGAAGCTTTCTTT.